What follows are 18 T cell receptor beta chains derived from one specimen sequenced in a study of blood T cell repertoires in COVID-19. Profiling relied on immunoSEQ multiplex PCR, and the TCRdb table lists in-frame clones only, not all of them. The sample has under 200,000 clones, roughly 80% seen once. Sequences were obtained from peripheral blood. The receptors were gathered from a man aged 55-75 years with acute or convalescent COVID-19.

The chain has TRBV13 and TRBJ2-7; 10 bases line up with TRBD2. CDR1 is PRHDT, CDR2 FYEKMQ, per germline (reference sequence). This CDR3 has 17 residues. Unmatched junction bases numbered 12, after V lost 5 bases and J lost 2 bases. The CDR3 DNA is TGTGCCAGCAGCCCTCAATTGACTAGCGGGCAGGCCTACGAGCAGTACTTC. Its translation is CASSPQLTSGQAYEQYF.

This chain uses TRBV4-1 with TRBJ1-2; weak D call: TRBD1 (5 bases). CDR1 MGHRA and CDR2 YSYEKL come from the germline V gene. The CDR3 is 14 amino acids. V was pared by 4 bases and J by 8 bases, with 17 bases between. Here the CDR3 reads CASSLGTEGRGYTF. Written as DNA, the CDR3 is TGCGCCAGCAGCCTCGGGACGGAGGGTCGGGGCTACACCTTC.

This sequence joins TRBV7-8 and TRBJ2-7; 11 nucleotides agree with TRBD2. This CDR3 is 15 amino acids long. V gave up 3 bases and J gave up 2 bases; unmatched junction bases: 3. Germline CDR1 and CDR2: SGHVS and FQNEAQ. CDR3 DNA sequence: TGTGCCAGCAGCTTCGGGACTAGCGGAACCTACGAGCAGTACTTC. This sequence encodes CASSFGTSGTYEQYF.

The V gene is TRBV27, the J gene TRBJ2-2; 10 bases are shared with TRBD1. The CDR3 is made up of 15 amino acids. Germline V gives CDR1 MNHEY, CDR2 SMNVEV (reference sequence). The junction had 7 bases not matched to a gene; V was cut back by 5 bases and J by 7 bases. The CDR3 DNA follows: TGTGCCAGCAGTCAGACAGGGGGCGCTTACGGGGAGCTGTTTTTT. This translates into CASSQTGGAYGELFF.

This sequence joins TRBV30 and TRBJ2-3; 8 bases match TRBD2. V was clipped by 2 bases and J by 4 bases; unmatched bases: 11. The V gene's germline CDR1 is GTSNPN and CDR2 SVGIG (reference sequence). CDR3 size: 16 residues. The CDR3 DNA is TGTGCCTGGAGTTTTGGCGGGGGGTTTATGTCAGATACGCAGTATTTT. Translating gives CAWSFGGGFMSDTQYF.

This chain joins TRBV10-3 and TRBJ2-2, with D maybe TRBD1 (5 bases). V was trimmed by 6 bases and J by 7 bases, leaving 6 bases between them. This CDR3 has 11 amino acids. Per the germline V gene, CDR1 is ENHRY and CDR2 is SYGVKD. DNA of the CDR3: TGTGCCATCAGCCAGGGCGGGGAGCTGTTTTTT. This translates into CAISQGGELFF.

The chain is built from TRBV2 and TRBJ1-1; weak D call: TRBD1 (6 bases). Germline CDR1 SNHLY, CDR2 FYNNEI. V lost 8 bases, J lost 6 bases, and 16 bases lay in between. CDR3 size: 13 residues. CDR3 residues: CASLDWTAAEAFF. CDR3 nucleotide sequence: TGTGCCAGCTTGGATTGGACAGCAGCTGAAGCTTTCTTT.

This sequence joins TRBV7-9 and TRBJ2-5; TRBD2 might be the D (5 bases). Trimming cost V 2 bases and J 5 bases, with 15 bases left between them. Germline V gene lookup returns CDR1 SEHNR and CDR2 FQNEAQ (reference sequence). The CDR3 loop spans 15 amino acids. CDR3 sequence: CASSLIGGSRETQYF. The DNA for the CDR3 is TGTGCCAGCAGCTTAATAGGAGGATCCAGGGAGACCCAGTACTTC.

This rearrangement joins TRBV4-3 to TRBJ2-1; 10 bases line up with TRBD2. The CDR3 has 16 residues. V was pared by 3 bases and J by 0 bases, with 2 bases of the junction left unmatched. Looked up from germline, CDR1 is LGHNA and CDR2 is YSLEER. The CDR3 sequence: CASSQLAGDSYNEQFF. The CDR3 DNA is TGCGCCAGCAGCCAGCTAGCGGGGGACTCCTACAATGAGCAGTTCTTC.

V is TRBV30 and J is TRBJ1-2; 10 bases are a match to TRBD1. Germline CDR1 reads GTSNPN; CDR2 reads SVGIG (reference sequence). The CDR3 extends over 14 amino acids. Trimming cost V 1 base and J 7 bases; bases outside gene matches: 6. The CDR3 region is CAWSAGTGVAGYTF. The CDR3 DNA follows: TGTGCCTGGAGTGCCGGGACAGGGGTGGCTGGCTACACCTTC.

The V gene is TRBV19, the J gene TRBJ2-7, with TRBD2 identical over 8 bases. In germline, CDR1 is LNHDA, CDR2 SQIVND (reference sequence). Trimming cost V 5 bases and J 3 bases; bases outside gene matches: 6. The CDR3 is 14 amino acids. This CDR3 reads CASSAGLGNYEQYF. CDR3 coding DNA: TGTGCCAGTAGTGCGGGACTAGGTAACTACGAGCAGTACTTC.

The gene calls are TRBV4-1 and TRBJ1-1; the D gene is possibly TRBD1 (5 bases). Germline assignment: CDR1 MGHRA and CDR2 YSYEKL. V lost 2 bases and J 2 bases, leaving 12 bases between the germline ends. The CDR3 covers 15 residues. Here the CDR3 reads CASSQPHRTNTEAFF. As DNA, the CDR3 is TGCGCCAGCAGCCAACCGCACAGGACAAACACTGAAGCTTTCTTT.

The chain uses TRBV2 and TRBJ1-4, with D tentatively TRBD1 (5 bases). V dropped 3 bases and J dropped 6 bases, with 8 bases sitting between them. This CDR3 comprises 13 residues. Germline-derived CDR1 and CDR2 are SNHLY and FYNNEI. CDR3 region: CASSESGYEKLFF. CDR3 nucleotide sequence: TGTGCCAGCAGTGAGTCAGGGTATGAAAAACTGTTTTTT.

The gene calls are TRBV11-2 and TRBJ2-1; tentative D call: TRBD2 (6 bases). Germline loops: CDR1 SGHAT, CDR2 FQNNGV. The length of the CDR3 is 15 residues. Between the trimmed V and J ends, which lost 5 bases and 5 bases, there was a span of 16 bases. The CDR3 nucleotides read TGTGCCAGCAGCCCCCCCCGCGGAGGGGACAATGAGCAGTTCTTC. Encoded protein: CASSPPRGGDNEQFF. Full variable domain (remainder filled in from reference TRBV11-2 and TRBJ2-1): EAGVAQSPRYKIIEKRQSVAFWCNPISGHATLYWYQQILGQGPKLLIQFQNNGVVDDSQLPKDRFSAERLKGVDSTLKIQPAKLEDSAVYLCASSPPRGGDNEQFFGPGTRLTVL.

The chain carries TRBV29-1 and TRBJ2-2, with D maybe TRBD2 (5 bases). Germline assignment: CDR1 SQVTM and CDR2 ANQGSEA. V dropped 6 bases and J dropped 2 bases, with 13 bases sitting between them. CDR3 length: 14 residues. CDR3: CSVERGINTGELFF. Written as DNA, the CDR3 is TGCAGCGTGGAAAGAGGGATTAACACCGGGGAGCTGTTTTTT.

The gene calls are TRBV6-5 and TRBJ1-4; D is possibly TRBD1 (5 bases). Trimming cost V 4 bases and J 7 bases, with 19 bases left between them. CDR1 and CDR2 (germline): MNHEY, SVGAGI. CDR3 length equals 16 residues. The CDR3 DNA sequence: TGTGCCAGCAGTTCTTCCCTCGGGTTGGGGGGTGAAAAACTGTTTTTT. The encoded protein is CASSSSLGLGGEKLFF.

V gene TRBV18 combines with J gene TRBJ1-2; D perhaps matches TRBD1 (6 bases). Germline V gene lookup returns CDR1 KGHSH and CDR2 LQKENI. CDR3 length equals 16 residues. Trimming left V 5 bases short and J 2 bases short, with 18 bases between. Written as DNA, the CDR3 is TGTGCCAGCTCAACGTTTAGGGACACTTCGAACTATGGCTACACCTTC. Its translation is CASSTFRDTSNYGYTF. Complete variable domain (other parts from reference TRBV18 and TRBJ1-2): NAGVMQNPRHLVRRRGQEARLRCSPMKGHSHVYWYRQLPEEGLKFMVYLQKENIIDESGMPKERFSAEFPKEGPSILRIQQVVRGDSAAYFCASSTFRDTSNYGYTFGSGTRLTVV.

The V gene is TRBV10-3, the J gene TRBJ2-2; 8 positions agree with TRBD2. The germline CDR1 and CDR2 sequences are ENHRY and SYGVKD. The trim removed 10 bases at V and 4 bases at J, leaving 8 bases unmatched. This CDR3 contains 14 residues. The DNA of the CDR3 is TGTGCCACCCGGGCGGGGGGCGTCACCGGGGAGCTGTTTTTT. It specifies CATRAGGVTGELFF.